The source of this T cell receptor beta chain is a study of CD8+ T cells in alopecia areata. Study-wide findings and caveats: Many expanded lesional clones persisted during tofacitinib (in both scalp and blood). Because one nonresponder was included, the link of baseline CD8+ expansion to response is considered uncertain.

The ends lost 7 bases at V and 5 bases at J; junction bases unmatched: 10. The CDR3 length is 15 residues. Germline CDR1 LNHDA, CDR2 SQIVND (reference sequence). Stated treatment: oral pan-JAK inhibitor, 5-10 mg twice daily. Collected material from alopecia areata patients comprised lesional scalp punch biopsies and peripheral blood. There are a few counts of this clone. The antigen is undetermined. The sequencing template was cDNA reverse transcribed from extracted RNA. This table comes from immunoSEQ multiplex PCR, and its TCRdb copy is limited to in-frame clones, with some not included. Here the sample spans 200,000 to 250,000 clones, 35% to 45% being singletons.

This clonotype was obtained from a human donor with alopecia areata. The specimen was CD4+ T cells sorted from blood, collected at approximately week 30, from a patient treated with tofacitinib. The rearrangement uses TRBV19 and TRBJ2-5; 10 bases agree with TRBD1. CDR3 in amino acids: CASTPAGQGRETQYF. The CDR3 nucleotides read TGTGCCAGTACCCCCGCGGGACAGGGGCGGGAGACCCAGTACTTC.